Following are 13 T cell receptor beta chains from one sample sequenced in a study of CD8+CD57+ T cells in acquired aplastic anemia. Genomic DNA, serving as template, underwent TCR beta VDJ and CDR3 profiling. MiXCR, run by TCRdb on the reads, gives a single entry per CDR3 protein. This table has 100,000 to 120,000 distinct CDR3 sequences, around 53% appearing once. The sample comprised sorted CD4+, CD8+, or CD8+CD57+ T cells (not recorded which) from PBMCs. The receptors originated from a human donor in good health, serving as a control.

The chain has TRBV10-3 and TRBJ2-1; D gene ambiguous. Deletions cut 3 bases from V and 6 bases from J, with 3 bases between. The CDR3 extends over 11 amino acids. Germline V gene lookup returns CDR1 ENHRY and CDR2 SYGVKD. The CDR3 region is CAISDRNEQFF. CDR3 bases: TGTGCCATCAGTGACCGCAATGAGCAGTTCTTC.

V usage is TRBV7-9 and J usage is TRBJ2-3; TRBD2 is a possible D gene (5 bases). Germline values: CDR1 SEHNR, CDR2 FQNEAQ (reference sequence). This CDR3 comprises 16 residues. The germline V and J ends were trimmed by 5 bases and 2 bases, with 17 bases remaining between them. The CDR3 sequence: CASSPTGSDYTDTQYF. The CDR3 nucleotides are TGTGCCAGCAGCCCAACGGGCAGCGACTACACAGATACGCAGTATTTT.

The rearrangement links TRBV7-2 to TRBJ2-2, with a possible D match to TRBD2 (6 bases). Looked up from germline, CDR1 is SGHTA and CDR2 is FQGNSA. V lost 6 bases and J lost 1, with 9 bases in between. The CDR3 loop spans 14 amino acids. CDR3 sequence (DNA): TGTGCCAGCAGGTCGCGGGGGAACACCGGGGAGCTGTTTTTT. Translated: CASRSRGNTGELFF. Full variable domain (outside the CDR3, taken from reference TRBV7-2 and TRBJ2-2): GAGVSQSPSNKVTEKGKDVELRCDPISGHTALYWYRQSLGQGLEFLIYFQGNSAPDKSGLPSDRFSAERTGGSVSTLTIQRTQQEDSAVYLCASRSRGNTGELFFGEGSRLTVL.

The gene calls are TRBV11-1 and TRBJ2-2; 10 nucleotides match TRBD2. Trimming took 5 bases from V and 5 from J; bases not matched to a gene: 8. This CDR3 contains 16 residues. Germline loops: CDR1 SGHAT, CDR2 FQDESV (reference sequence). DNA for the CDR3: TGTGCCAGCAGCCCGTCCGGTAGCGGGGGGACCGGGGAGCTGTTTTTT. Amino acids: CASSPSGSGGTGELFF. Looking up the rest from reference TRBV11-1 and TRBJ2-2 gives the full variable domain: EAEVAQSPRYKITEKSQAVAFWCDPISGHATLYWYRQILGQGPELLVQFQDESVVDDSQLPKDRFSAERLKGVDSTLKIQPAELGDSAMYLCASSPSGSGGTGELFFGEGSRLTVL.

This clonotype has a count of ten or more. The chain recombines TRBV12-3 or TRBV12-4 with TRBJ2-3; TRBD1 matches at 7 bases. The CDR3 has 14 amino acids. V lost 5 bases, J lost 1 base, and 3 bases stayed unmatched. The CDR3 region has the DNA TGTGCCAGCAGTCCTACAGGGGGCACAGATACGCAGTATTTT. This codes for CASSPTGGTDTQYF.

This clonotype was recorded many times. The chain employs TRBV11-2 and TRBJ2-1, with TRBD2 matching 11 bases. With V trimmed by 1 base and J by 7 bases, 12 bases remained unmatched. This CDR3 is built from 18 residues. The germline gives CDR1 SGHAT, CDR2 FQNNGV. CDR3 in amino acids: CASSLVPDLAGGSNEQFF. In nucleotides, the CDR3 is TGTGCCAGCAGCTTAGTCCCCGATCTAGCGGGGGGCAGTAATGAGCAGTTCTTC.

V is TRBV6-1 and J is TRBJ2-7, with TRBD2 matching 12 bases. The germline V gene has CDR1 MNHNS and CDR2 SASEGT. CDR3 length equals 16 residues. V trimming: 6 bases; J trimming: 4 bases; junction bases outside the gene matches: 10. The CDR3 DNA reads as TGTGCCAGCAGGGTACTCAGGACTAGCGGGGTTTACGAGCAGTACTTC. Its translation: CASRVLRTSGVYEQYF.

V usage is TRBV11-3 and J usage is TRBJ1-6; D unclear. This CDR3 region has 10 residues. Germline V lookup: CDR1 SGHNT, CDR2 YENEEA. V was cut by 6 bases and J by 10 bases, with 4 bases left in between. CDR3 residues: CASRLSPLHF. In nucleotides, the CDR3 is TGTGCCAGCAGGTTATCACCCCTCCACTTT. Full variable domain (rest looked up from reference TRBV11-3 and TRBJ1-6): EAGVVQSPRYKIIEKKQPVAFWCNPISGHNTLYWYLQNLGQGPELLIRYENEEAVDDSQLPKDRFSAERLKGVDSTLKIQPAELGDSAVYLCASRLSPLHFGNGTRLTVT.

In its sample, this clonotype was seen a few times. The CDR3 region has the DNA TGTGCCAGCAGTTACGATCGGGGGGACCGGGAGGAATCGGACAATGAGCAGTTCTTC. Amino acid sequence: CASSYDRGDREESDNEQFF. V gene TRBV6-2 or TRBV6-3 combines with J gene TRBJ2-1, with 7 bases lining up with TRBD2. The CDR3 runs to 19 residues. The ends lost 2 bases at V and 5 bases at J; junction bases unmatched: 18. The germline V gene encodes CDR1 MNHEY and CDR2 SVGEGT.

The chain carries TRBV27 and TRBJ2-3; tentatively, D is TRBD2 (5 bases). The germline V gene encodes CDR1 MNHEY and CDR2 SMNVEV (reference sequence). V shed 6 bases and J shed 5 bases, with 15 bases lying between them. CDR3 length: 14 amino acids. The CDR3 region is CASSRGLPRDTQYF. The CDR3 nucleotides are TGTGCCAGCAGCCGAGGACTTCCCCGAGATACGCAGTATTTT.

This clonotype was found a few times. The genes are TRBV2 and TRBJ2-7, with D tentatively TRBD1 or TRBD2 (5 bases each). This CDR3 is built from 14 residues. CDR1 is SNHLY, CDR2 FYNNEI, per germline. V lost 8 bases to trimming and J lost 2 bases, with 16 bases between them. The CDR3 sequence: CASLLGTSTYEQYF. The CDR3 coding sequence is TGTGCCAGCCTGCTGGGGACCAGTACCTACGAGCAGTACTTC.

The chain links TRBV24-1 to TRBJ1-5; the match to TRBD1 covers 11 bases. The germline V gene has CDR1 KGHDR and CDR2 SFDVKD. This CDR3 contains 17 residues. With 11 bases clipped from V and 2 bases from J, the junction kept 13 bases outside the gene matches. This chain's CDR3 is CASRPRTGGEGNQPQHF. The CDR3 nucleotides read TGTGCCAGCAGACCCCGGACAGGGGGCGAGGGCAATCAGCCCCAGCATTTT.

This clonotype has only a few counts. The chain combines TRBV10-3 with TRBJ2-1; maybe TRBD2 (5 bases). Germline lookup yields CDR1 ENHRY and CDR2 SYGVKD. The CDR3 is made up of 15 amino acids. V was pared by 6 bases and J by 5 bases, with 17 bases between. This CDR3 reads CAIRDSGRPHNEQFF. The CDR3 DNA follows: TGTGCCATCAGGGACTCCGGCCGACCGCACAATGAGCAGTTCTTC.